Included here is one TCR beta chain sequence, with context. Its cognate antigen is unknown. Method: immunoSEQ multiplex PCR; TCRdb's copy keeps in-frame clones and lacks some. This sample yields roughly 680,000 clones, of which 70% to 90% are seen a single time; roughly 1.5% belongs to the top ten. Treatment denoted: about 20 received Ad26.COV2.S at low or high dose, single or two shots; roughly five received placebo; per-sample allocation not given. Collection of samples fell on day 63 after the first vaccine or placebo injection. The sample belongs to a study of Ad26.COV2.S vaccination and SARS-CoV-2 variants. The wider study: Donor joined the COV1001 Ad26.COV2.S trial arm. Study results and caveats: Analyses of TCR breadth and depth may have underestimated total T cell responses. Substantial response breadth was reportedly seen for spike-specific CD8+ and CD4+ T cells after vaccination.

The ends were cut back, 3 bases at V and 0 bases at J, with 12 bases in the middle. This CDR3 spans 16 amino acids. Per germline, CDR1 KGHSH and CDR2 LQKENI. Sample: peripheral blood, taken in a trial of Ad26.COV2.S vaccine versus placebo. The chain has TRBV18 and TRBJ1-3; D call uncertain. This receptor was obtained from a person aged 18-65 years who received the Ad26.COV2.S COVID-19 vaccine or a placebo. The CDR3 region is CASSPSAGISGNTIYF. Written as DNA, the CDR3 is TGTGCCAGCTCACCTTCGGCGGGTATCTCTGGAAACACCATATATTTT. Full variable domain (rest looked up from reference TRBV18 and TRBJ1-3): NAGVMQNPRHLVRRRGQEARLRCSPMKGHSHVYWYRQLPEEGLKFMVYLQKENIIDESGMPKERFSAEFPKEGPSILRIQQVVRGDSAAYFCASSPSAGISGNTIYFGEGSWLTVV.